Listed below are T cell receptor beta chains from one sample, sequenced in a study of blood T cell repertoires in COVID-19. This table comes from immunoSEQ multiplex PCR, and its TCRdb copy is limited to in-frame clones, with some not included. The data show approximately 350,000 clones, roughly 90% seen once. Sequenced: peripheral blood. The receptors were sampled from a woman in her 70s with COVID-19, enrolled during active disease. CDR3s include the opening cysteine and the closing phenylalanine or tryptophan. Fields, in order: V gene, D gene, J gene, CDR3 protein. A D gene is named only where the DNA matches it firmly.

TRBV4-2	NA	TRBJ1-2	CASSQGEESSFYGYTF
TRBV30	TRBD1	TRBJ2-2	CAWSVYGTGGAGELFF
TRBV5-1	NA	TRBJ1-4	CASSLYGTMGEKLFF
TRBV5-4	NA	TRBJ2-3	CASSSDRQGTDTQYF
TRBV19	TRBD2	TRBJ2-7	CASSVAGGSYEQYF
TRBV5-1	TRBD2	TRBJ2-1	CASSWLAGANSYNEQFF
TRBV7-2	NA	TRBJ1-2	CASSLSPGDYGYTF
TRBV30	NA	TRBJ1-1	CAWSVESELNTEAFF
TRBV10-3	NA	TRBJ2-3	CAIMGGGTDTQYF
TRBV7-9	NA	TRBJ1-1	CASSLQGMTEAFF
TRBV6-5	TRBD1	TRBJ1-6	CASSTGTGYSPLHF
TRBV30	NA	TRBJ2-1	CAWSSGTYNEQFF
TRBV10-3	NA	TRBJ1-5	CAIKGEGRQPQHF
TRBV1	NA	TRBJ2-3	CTSSQDRPAGRTDTQYF
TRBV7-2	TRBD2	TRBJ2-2	CASSLGTSGVTGELFF
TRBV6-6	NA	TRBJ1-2	CASSSLEGRYGYTF
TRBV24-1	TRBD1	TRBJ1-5	CATSTDRASLPQHF
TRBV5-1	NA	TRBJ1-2	CASSLVGGREYGYTF
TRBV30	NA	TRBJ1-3	CAWDRRGSGNTIYF
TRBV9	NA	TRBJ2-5	CASSVGQFSEETQYF
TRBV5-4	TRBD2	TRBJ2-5	CASGAGGTQETQYF
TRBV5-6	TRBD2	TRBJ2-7	CASSWRLAYEQYF
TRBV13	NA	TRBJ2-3	CASSPITDTQYF
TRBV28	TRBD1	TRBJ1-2	CASSLFGQGGSGYTF
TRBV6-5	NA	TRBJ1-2	CASRPFQTNYGYTF
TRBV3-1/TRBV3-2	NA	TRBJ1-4	CASSIPGNGDEKLFF
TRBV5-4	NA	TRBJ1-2	CASNPQGTYGYTF
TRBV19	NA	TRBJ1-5	CASSIFLRGYQPQHF
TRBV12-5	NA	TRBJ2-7	CASGPSRTNSYEQYF
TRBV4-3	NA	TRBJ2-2	CASSQEALVTNTGELFF
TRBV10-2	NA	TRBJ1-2	CASSDRGLLNYGYTF
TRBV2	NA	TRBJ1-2	CASTSMDSFYGYTF
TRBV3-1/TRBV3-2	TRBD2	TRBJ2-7	CASSPHTPGLAPYYEQYF
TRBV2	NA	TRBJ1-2	CAISGANYGYTF
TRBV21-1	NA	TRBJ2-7	CASSKGKNNPHYEQYF
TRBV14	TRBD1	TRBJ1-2	CASSHRDRYYGYTF
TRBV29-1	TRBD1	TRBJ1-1	CSVDSDRGTEAFF
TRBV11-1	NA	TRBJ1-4	CASSLGPTNEKLFF
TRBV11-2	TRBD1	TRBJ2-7	CASRTPGQGSYEQYF
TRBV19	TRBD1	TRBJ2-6	CASSPGQGFSGANVLTF
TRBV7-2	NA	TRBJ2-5	CASSPDDSEETQYF
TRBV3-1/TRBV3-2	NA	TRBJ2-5	CASSQLNQETQYF
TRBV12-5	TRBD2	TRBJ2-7	CASGLGLAASYEQYF
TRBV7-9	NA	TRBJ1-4	CASSSTGRESEKLFF
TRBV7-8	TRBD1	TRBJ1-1	CASSLTGTENTEAFF
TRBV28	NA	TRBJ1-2	CAISIPSGYGYTF